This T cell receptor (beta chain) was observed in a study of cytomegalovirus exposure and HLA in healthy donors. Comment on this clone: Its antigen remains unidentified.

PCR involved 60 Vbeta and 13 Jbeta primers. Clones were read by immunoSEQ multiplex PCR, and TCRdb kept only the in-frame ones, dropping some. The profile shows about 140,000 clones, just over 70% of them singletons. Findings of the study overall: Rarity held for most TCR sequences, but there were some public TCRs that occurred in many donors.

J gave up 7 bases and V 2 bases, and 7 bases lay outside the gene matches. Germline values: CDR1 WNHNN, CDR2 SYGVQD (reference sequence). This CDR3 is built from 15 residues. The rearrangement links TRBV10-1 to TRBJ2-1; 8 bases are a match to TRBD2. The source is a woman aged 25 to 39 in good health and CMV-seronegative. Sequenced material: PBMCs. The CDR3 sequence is CASSEAHGTRNEQFF. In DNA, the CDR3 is TGCGCCAGCAGTGAGGCCCACGGGACTAGGAATGAGCAGTTCTTC.